This entry lists 5 T cell receptor beta chains sequenced from one sample in a study of blood T cell repertoires in COVID-19. Here immunoSEQ multiplex PCR was the method, and the copy in TCRdb shows in-frame clones only, minus some. This table holds roughly 70,000 clones, about 88% found once. Sequencing was carried out using peripheral blood. Every receptor here comes from an older man with acute or convalescent COVID-19.

This chain connects TRBV19 to TRBJ2-1; 8 bases match TRBD1. CDR1 LNHDA and CDR2 SQIVND come from the germline V gene (reference sequence). The CDR3 sequence is 15 residues long. J was trimmed by 4 bases and V by 5 bases; bases with no gene match: 7. CDR3 nucleotides: TGTGCCAGTAGTTGGGGACAGGTTATTTACAATGAGCAGTTCTTC. Translation: CASSWGQVIYNEQFF.

This chain's CDR3 is CASHPRDRGTEAFF. CDR3 nucleotide sequence: TGTGCCAGTCATCCGCGGGACAGGGGGACTGAAGCTTTCTTT. The chain has TRBV19 and TRBJ1-1, with TRBD1 matching 11 bases. The CDR3 has 14 residues. Looked up from germline, CDR1 is LNHDA and CDR2 is SQIVND (reference sequence). J was trimmed by 5 bases and V by 8 bases; bases with no gene match: 7.

CDR3 amino acids: CASGRGRMDTEAFF. The CDR3 DNA reads TGTGCCAGCGGGCGGGGGCGGATGGACACTGAAGCTTTCTTT. This chain joins TRBV6-6 and TRBJ1-1, with D possibly matching TRBD1 (6 bases). The V and J ends lost 8 bases and 3 bases respectively, with 16 bases between them. Germline V CDR1 and CDR2: MNHNY, SVGAGI (reference sequence). This CDR3 has 14 amino acids.

The rearrangement links TRBV28 to TRBJ1-3; TRBD1 agrees at 7 bases. Germline values: CDR1 MDHEN, CDR2 SYDVKM. The CDR3 totals 16 residues. Unmatched junction bases numbered 7, after V lost 3 bases and J lost 2 bases. The CDR3: CASSLPDRVAGNTIYF. DNA for the CDR3: TGTGCCAGCAGTTTGCCTGACAGGGTGGCTGGAAACACCATATATTTT.

The V gene is TRBV7-6, the J gene TRBJ2-5; 11 nucleotides line up with TRBD2. The CDR3 runs to 16 residues. Trimming removed 5 bases from V and 5 bases from J; junction bases left unmatched: 10. CDR1 is SGHVS and CDR2 is FNYEAQ in the germline V gene. The CDR3 bases are TGTGCCAGCAGCACCCTAGCGGGGGGCCGAGGGGAGACCCAGTACTTC. It specifies CASSTLAGGRGETQYF.